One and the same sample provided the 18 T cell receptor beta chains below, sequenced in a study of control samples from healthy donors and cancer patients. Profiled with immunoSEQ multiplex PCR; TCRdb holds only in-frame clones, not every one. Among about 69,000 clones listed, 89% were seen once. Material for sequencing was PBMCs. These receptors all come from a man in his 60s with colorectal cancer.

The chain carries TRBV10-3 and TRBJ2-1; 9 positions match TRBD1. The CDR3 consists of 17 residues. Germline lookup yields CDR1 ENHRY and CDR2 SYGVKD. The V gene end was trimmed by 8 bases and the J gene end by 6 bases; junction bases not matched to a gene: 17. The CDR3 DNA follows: TGTGCCATCCGCGACCCTTTTAACAGGGGGCAGGGCAATGAGCAGTTCTTC. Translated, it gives CAIRDPFNRGQGNEQFF.

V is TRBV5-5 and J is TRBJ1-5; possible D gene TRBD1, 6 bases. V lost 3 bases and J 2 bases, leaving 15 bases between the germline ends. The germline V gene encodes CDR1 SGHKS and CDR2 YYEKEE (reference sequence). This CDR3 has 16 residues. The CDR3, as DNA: TGTGCCAGCAGCTCAGGGGACATTAGGGGCAATCAGCCCCAGCATTTT. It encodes CASSSGDIRGNQPQHF.

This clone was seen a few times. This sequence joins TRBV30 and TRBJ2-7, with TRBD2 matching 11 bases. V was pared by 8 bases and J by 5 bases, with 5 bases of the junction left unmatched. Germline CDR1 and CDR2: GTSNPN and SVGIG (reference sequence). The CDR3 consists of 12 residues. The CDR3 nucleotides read TGTGCCCTAGCGGGGGGTGGAAACGAGCAGTACTTC. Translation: CALAGGGNEQYF.

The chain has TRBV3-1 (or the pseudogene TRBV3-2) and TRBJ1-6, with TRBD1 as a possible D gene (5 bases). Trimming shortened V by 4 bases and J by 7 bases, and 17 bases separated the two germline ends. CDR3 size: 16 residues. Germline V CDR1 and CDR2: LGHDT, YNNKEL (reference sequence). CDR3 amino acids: CASSRGVVRENSPLHF. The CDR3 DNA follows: TGTGCCAGCAGCCGGGGGGTCGTTAGGGAGAATTCACCCCTCCACTTT.

CDR3 DNA: TGTGCCAGCAGTGTCCACAAGCTTTCTAATGAAAAACTGTTTTTT. It is translated as CASSVHKLSNEKLFF. The chain carries TRBV28 and TRBJ1-4; D gene uncertain. The germline V gene encodes CDR1 MDHEN and CDR2 SYDVKM. The CDR3 covers 15 residues. The ends were cut back, 5 bases at V and 3 bases at J, with 13 bases in the middle.

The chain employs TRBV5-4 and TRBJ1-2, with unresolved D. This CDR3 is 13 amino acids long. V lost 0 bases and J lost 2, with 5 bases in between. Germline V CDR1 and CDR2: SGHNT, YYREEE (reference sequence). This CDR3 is CASSLGGNYGYTF. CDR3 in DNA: TGTGCCAGCAGCTTGGGAGGGAACTATGGCTACACCTTC. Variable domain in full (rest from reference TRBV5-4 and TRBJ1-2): ETGVTQSPTHLIKTRGQQVTLRCSSQSGHNTVSWYQQALGQGPQFIFQYYREEENGRGNFPPRFSGLQFPNYSSELNVNALELDDSALYLCASSLGGNYGYTFGSGTRLTVV.

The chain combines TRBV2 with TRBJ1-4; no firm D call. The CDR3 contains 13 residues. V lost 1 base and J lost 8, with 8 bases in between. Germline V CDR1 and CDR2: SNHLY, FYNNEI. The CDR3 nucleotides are TGTGCCAGCAGTGAAGAGTGGGGAGAAAAACTGTTTTTT. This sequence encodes CASSEEWGEKLFF. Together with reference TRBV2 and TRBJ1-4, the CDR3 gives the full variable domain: EPEVTQTPSHQVTQMGQEVILRCVPISNHLYFYWYRQILGQKVEFLVSFYNNEISEKSEIFDDQFSVERPDGSNFTLKIRSTKLEDSAMYFCASSEEWGEKLFFGSGTQLSVL.

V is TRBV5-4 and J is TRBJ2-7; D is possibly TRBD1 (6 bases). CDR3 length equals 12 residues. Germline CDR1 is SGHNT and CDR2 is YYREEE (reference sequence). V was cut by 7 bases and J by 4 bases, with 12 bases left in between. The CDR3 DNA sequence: TGTGCCAGCGGAAAAGGGACATACGAGCAGTACTTC. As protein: CASGKGTYEQYF.

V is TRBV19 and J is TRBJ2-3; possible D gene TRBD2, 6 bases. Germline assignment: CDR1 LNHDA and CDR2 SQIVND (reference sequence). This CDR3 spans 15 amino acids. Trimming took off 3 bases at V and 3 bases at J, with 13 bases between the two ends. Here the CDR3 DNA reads TGTGCCAGTAGTATTGCGGGGAGTGGAACAGATACGCAGTATTTT. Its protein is CASSIAGSGTDTQYF.

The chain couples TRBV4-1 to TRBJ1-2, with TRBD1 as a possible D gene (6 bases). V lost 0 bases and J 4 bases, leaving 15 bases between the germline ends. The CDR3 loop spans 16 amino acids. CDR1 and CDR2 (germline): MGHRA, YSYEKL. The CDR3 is CASSQEQGELSYGYTF. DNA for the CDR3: TGCGCCAGCAGCCAAGAACAGGGTGAGTTGTCCTATGGCTACACCTTC.

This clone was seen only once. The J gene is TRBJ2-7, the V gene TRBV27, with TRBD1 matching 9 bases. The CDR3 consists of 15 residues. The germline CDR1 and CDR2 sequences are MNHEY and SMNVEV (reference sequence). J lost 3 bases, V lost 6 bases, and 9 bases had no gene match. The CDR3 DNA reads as TGTGCCAGCAGCCAACCGGGACAGGGTTACTACGAGCAGTACTTC. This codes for CASSQPGQGYYEQYF.

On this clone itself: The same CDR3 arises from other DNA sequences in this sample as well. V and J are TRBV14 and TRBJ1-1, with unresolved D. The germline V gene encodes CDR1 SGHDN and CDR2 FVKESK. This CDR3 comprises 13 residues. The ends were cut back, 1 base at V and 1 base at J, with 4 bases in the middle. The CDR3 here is CASSQGGNTEAFF. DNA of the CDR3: TGTGCCAGCAGCCAAGGGGGGAACACTGAAGCTTTCTTT.

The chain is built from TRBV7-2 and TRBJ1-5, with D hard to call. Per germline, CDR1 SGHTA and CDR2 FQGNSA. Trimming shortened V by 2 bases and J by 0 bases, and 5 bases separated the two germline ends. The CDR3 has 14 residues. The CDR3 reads CASSLPYSNQPQHF. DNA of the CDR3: TGTGCCAGCAGCTTACCCTATAGCAATCAGCCCCAGCATTTT.

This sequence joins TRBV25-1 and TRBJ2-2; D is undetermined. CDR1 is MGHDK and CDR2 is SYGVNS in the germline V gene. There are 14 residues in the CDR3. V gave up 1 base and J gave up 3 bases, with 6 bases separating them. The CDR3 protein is CASSESGYTGELFF. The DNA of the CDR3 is TGTGCCAGCAGTGAATCCGGCTACACCGGGGAGCTGTTTTTT.

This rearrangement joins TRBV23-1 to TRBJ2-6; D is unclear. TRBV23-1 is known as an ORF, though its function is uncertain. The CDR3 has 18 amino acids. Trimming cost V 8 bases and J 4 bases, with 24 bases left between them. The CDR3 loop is CASVRRRPDPRGANVLTF. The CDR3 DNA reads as TGCGCCAGCGTACGACGGCGGCCGGACCCGAGGGGGGCCAACGTCCTGACTTTC.

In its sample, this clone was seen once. The CDR3 spells CASSSTGRFQETQYF. The CDR3 coding sequence is TGTGCCAGCAGCTCGACCGGGCGGTTCCAAGAGACCCAGTACTTC. The chain couples TRBV7-7 to TRBJ2-5, with unresolved D. V lost 4 bases and J lost 1, with 13 bases in between. The CDR3 covers 15 residues. Germline lookup yields CDR1 SSHAT and CDR2 FNYEAQ (reference sequence).

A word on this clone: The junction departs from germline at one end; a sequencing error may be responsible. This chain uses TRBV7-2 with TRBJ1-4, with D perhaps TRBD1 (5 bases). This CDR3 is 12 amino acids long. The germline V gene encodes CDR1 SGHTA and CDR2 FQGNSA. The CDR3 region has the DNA TGTGCCAGCAGCTTAGTAGTAGGGACCCTTAGTTTT. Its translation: CASSLVVGTLSF.

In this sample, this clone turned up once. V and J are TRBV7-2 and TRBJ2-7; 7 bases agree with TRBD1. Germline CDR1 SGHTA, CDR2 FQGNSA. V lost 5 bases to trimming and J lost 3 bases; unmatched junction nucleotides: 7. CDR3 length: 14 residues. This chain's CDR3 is CASSRWAGGYEQYF. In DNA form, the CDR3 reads TGTGCCAGCAGCCGGTGGGCAGGGGGCTACGAGCAGTACTTC.